This T cell receptor beta chain was captured in a study of blood T cell repertoires in COVID-19. CDR1 and CDR2 from the germline V gene are SGHAT and FQNNGV. The CDR3 is made up of 14 amino acids. Germline trimming cut 1 base from V and 5 bases from J; bases unmatched to any gene: 4. Original data processing: Reference gene primers were amplified, and this amplification served to estimate nucleated cell counts. The protocol was immunoSEQ multiplex PCR, while the TCRdb copy is restricted to in-frame clones and leaves out a portion. From that table come the V and J calls and clone size; the DNA was used to work out D and trimming. The top ten hold roughly 15% of the sample, which has about 130,000 clones, approximately 83% seen once.

The sample was peripheral blood. The sequence derives from a woman aged 45-60 years with acute or convalescent COVID-19. J is TRBJ2-7 and V is TRBV11-2; 8 nucleotides match TRBD2. CDR3 nucleotides: TGTGCCAGCAGCTTAGTAGCGGGGACGAACGAGCAGTACTTC. Its protein product is CASSLVAGTNEQYF. The full variable domain, rest sourced from reference TRBV11-2 and TRBJ2-7, is EAGVAQSPRYKIIEKRQSVAFWCNPISGHATLYWYQQILGQGPKLLIQFQNNGVVDDSQLPKDRFSAERLKGVDSTLKIQPAKLEDSAVYLCASSLVAGTNEQYFGPGTRLTVT.